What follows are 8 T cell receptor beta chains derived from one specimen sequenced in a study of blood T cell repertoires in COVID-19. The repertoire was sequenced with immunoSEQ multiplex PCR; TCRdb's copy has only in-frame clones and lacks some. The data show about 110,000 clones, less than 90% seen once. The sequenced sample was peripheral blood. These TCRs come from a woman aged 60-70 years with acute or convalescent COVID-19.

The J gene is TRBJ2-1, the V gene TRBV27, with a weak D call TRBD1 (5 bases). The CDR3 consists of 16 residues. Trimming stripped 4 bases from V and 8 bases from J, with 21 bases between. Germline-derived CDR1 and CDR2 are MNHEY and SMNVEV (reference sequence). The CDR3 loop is CASSSYRAQGPHEQFF. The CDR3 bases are TGTGCCAGCAGTTCTTACCGGGCCCAGGGCCCGCATGAGCAGTTCTTC.

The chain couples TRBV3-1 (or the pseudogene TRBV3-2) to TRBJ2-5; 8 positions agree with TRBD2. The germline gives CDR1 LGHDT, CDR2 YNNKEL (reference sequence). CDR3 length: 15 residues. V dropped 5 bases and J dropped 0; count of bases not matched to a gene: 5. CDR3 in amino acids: CASSTFSGDQETQYF. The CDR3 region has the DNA TGTGCCAGCAGCACATTTAGCGGGGACCAAGAGACCCAGTACTTC.

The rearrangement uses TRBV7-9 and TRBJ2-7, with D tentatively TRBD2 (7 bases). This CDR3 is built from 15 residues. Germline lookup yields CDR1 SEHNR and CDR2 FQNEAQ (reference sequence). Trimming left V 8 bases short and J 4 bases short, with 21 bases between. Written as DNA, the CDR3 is TGTGCCAGCTCCCCCCAAGGGGGGGCCTTTTACGAGCAGTACTTC. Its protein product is CASSPQGGAFYEQYF.

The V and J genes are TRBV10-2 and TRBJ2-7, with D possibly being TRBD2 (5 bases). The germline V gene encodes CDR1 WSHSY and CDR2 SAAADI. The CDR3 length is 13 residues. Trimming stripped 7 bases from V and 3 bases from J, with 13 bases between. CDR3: CASTEAGDYEQYF. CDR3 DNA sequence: TGCGCCAGCACAGAGGCCGGGGACTACGAGCAGTACTTC.

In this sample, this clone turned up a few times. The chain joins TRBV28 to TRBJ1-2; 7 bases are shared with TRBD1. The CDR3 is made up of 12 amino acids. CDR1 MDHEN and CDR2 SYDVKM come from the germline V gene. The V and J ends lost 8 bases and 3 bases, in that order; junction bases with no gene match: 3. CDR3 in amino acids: CASGQVDYGYTF. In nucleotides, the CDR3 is TGTGCCAGCGGACAGGTCGACTATGGCTACACCTTC.

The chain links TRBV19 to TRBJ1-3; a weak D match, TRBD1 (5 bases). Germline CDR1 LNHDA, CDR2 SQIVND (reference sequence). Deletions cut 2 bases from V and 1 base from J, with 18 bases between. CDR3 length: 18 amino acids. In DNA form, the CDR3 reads TGTGCCAGTAGTATAAGAAACCAAGACAGAAAATCTGGAAACACCATATATTTT. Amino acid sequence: CASSIRNQDRKSGNTIYF.

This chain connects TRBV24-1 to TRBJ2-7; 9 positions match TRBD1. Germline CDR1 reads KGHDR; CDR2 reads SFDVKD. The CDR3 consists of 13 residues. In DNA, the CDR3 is TGTGCTACCGCTGGGACAGGGCCAAACGAGCAGTACTTC. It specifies CATAGTGPNEQYF.

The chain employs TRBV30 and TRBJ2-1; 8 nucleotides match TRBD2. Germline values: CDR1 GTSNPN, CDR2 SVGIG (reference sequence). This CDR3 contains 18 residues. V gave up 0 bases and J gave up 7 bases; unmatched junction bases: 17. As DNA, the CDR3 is TGTGCCTGGAGTGTACGGGGACTAGGAGTAGGGGGTGGAAATGAGCAGTTCTTC. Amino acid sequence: CAWSVRGLGVGGGNEQFF.